One sample yielded the 27 T cell receptor beta chains listed below, sequenced in a study of T cell repertoires in cytomegalovirus infection. Their cognate antigens are unknown. A single record per CDR3 protein comes from TCRdb applying MiXCR to the reads. Seen here are roughly 730,000 distinct CDR3 sequences, roughly 33% observed once, and the top ten hold roughly 18%. The sample in question was cultured PBMCs, obtained from culture after CMV antigen stimulation. These receptors came from a human donor in good health (CMV status not recorded). Some clones in this sample may be carry-over from other donors' samples.

The V call is TRBV7-2, the J call TRBJ2-3, with unresolved D. CDR1 is SGHTA, CDR2 FQGNSA, per germline. Deletions cut 7 bases from V and 5 bases from J, with 7 bases between. The CDR3 totals 11 residues. The CDR3 here is CASNPGDTQYF. Here the CDR3 DNA reads TGTGCCAGCAACCCGGGAGATACGCAGTATTTT.

This clonotype showed up just a few times. V usage is TRBV18 and J usage is TRBJ2-1; D possibly uses TRBD1 or TRBD2 (6 bases each). Germline V gene lookup returns CDR1 KGHSH and CDR2 LQKENI. The CDR3 is 16 amino acids. V was cut by 3 bases and J by 6 bases, with 18 bases left in between. The CDR3 bases are TGTGCCAGCTCACCGTCGGTCGGGGGCCTTCGCAATGAGCAGTTCTTC. Amino acids: CASSPSVGGLRNEQFF.

This clonotype came up many times. This chain links TRBV7-2 with TRBJ2-7; D gene unclear. V was pared by 1 base and J by 0 bases, with 7 bases between. Germline V CDR1 and CDR2: SGHTA, FQGNSA. The CDR3 consists of 14 residues. The CDR3 region is CASSLGPYSYEQYF. DNA for the CDR3: TGTGCCAGCAGCTTAGGACCCTACTCCTACGAGCAGTACTTC.

The rearrangement uses TRBV7-2 and TRBJ1-2; 12 positions agree with TRBD1. This CDR3 is 14 amino acids long. CDR1 SGHTA and CDR2 FQGNSA come from the germline V gene. The trim removed 8 bases at V and 2 bases at J, leaving 3 bases unmatched. The DNA for the CDR3 is TGTGCCAGCCGGGACAGGGGGCGCAACTATGGCTACACCTTC. Residues: CASRDRGRNYGYTF.

This clonotype was detected ten times or more. The V gene is TRBV7-2, the J gene TRBJ1-1; 7 bases agree with TRBD1. V was clipped by 1 base and J by 10 bases; unmatched bases: 6. CDR3 length: 13 amino acids. The germline V gene has CDR1 SGHTA and CDR2 FQGNSA. Written as DNA, the CDR3 is TGTGCCAGCAGCTTAGAGGGGGCTTGGGTAGCTTTCTTT. It is translated as CASSLEGAWVAFF.

This clonotype has more than one count but fewer than ten. The chain combines TRBV5-4 with TRBJ2-5, with 14 bases identical to TRBD2. Germline V gives CDR1 SGHNT, CDR2 YYREEE (reference sequence). CDR3 size: 15 residues. V dropped 3 bases and J dropped 5; count of bases not matched to a gene: 3. The CDR3 loop is CASSSGLAGDETQYF. The CDR3 nucleotides read TGTGCCAGCAGCTCGGGACTAGCGGGAGACGAGACCCAGTACTTC.

This chain uses TRBV19 with TRBJ2-2, with D unresolved. The length of the CDR3 is 11 residues. Between the trimmed V and J ends, which lost 10 bases and 8 bases, there was a span of 11 bases. Per the germline V gene, CDR1 is LNHDA and CDR2 is SQIVND (reference sequence). The CDR3 sequence is CATTMVGELFF. The CDR3 nucleotides are TGTGCCACCACGATGGTGGGGGAGCTGTTTTTT.

This chain uses TRBV12-3 or TRBV12-4 with TRBJ1-1; possible D gene TRBD1, 5 bases. This CDR3 has 11 residues. V gave up 6 bases and J gave up 10 bases, with 12 bases separating them. CDR3 protein: CASRGGGGAFF. DNA for the CDR3: TGTGCCAGCAGGGGGGGGGGAGGAGCTTTCTTT.

The gene calls are TRBV4-2 and TRBJ2-7, with no clear D. Germline V gene data show CDR1 as LGHNA and CDR2 as YNFKEQ. The CDR3 consists of 15 residues. Trimming shortened V by 0 bases and J by 2 bases, and 11 bases separated the two germline ends. CDR3 nucleotides: TGTGCCAGCAGCCAAGAATTGACGGTAGCCTACGAGCAGTACTTC. Protein product: CASSQELTVAYEQYF.

The V call is TRBV7-2, the J call TRBJ2-5; 10 positions agree with TRBD2. The CDR3 sequence is 16 residues long. V lost 2 bases to trimming and J lost 1 base; unmatched junction nucleotides: 4. CDR1 SGHTA and CDR2 FQGNSA come from the germline V gene. CDR3 coding DNA: TGTGCCAGCAGCTTAACTAGCGGGACTAGCCAAGAGACCCAGTACTTC. This codes for CASSLTSGTSQETQYF.

The V and J genes are TRBV5-1 and TRBJ2-7; no clear D gene. Germline CDR1 reads SGHRS; CDR2 reads YFSETQ. The CDR3 is 11 amino acids. V lost 4 bases and J 9 bases, leaving 11 bases between the germline ends. CDR3 bases: TGCGCCAGCAGCGCTGGATCTTGGCAGTACTTC. Translated, it gives CASSAGSWQYF.

The chain combines TRBV19 with TRBJ1-5, with D tentatively TRBD1 (5 bases). Looked up from germline, CDR1 is LNHDA and CDR2 is SQIVND (reference sequence). The CDR3 is 20 amino acids. The V end lost 5 bases, the J end lost 3 bases, and 29 bases lay between the germline ends. CDR3 DNA sequence: TGTGCCAGTAGTCAATCGACCGGGACCCGATACATCATTTACAATCAGCCCCAGCATTTT. Amino acids: CASSQSTGTRYIIYNQPQHF.

The chain combines TRBV6-2 or TRBV6-3 with TRBJ1-5; D perhaps matches TRBD1 (5 bases). Germline V CDR1 and CDR2: MNHEY, SVGEGT. V was shortened by 6 bases and J by 9 bases, with 18 bases between the two germline ends. The CDR3 length is 14 residues. CDR3 nucleotides: TGTGCCAGCAGCGACGGGAGGGGCCATCGGCCCCAGCATTTT. Encoded protein: CASSDGRGHRPQHF.

The rearrangement uses TRBV27 and TRBJ1-3; 7 bases map to TRBD1. The CDR3 has 17 amino acids. The J segment lost 2 bases and the V segment lost 0 bases, leaving 7 bases of the junction unmatched. Germline V lookup: CDR1 MNHEY, CDR2 SMNVEV (reference sequence). CDR3 amino acids: CASSLSGTGVAGNTIYF. CDR3 coding DNA: TGTGCCAGCAGTTTATCGGGTACAGGGGTCGCTGGAAACACCATATATTTT.

The chain links TRBV28 to TRBJ2-2; TRBD1 is a possible D gene (5 bases). The V end lost 8 bases, the J end lost 0 bases, and 10 bases lay between the germline ends. The germline V gene has CDR1 MDHEN and CDR2 SYDVKM. The CDR3 contains 14 residues. The CDR3 DNA is TGTGCCAGCCGTGGACACTCGAACACCGGGGAGCTGTTTTTT. It codes for CASRGHSNTGELFF.

V is TRBV15 and J is TRBJ2-7, with D possibly being TRBD1 (6 bases). The CDR3 contains 13 residues. The V end was cut by 0 bases, the J end by 3 bases, with 6 bases between. The germline V gene encodes CDR1 LNHNV and CDR2 YYDKDF (reference sequence). CDR3: CATSREQGYEQYF. The CDR3 nucleotides are TGTGCCACCAGCAGAGAACAGGGCTACGAGCAGTACTTC. Variable domain in full (rest from reference TRBV15 and TRBJ2-7): DAMVIQNPRYQVTQFGKPVTLSCSQTLNHNVMYWYQQKSSQAPKLLFHYYDKDFNNEADTPDNFQSRRPNTSFCFLDIRSPGLGDTAMYLCATSREQGYEQYFGPGTRLTVT.

This clonotype showed up just a few times. The chain is built from TRBV7-9 and TRBJ2-1; no reliable D call. The germline gives CDR1 SEHNR, CDR2 FQNEAQ (reference sequence). CDR3 length: 14 residues. V lost 4 bases and J lost 7, with 14 bases in between. The CDR3 region has the DNA TGTGCCAGCAGCTCAGAGAAAGGCTGGAATGAGCAGTTCTTC. This translates into CASSSEKGWNEQFF.

V is TRBV6-5 and J is TRBJ2-4, with TRBD2 identical over 8 bases. Germline-derived CDR1 and CDR2 are MNHEY and SVGAGI. Germline trimming cut 7 bases from V and 3 bases from J; bases unmatched to any gene: 8. The CDR3 extends over 15 amino acids. The CDR3 is CASTAAGGGKNIQYF. The CDR3 DNA reads as TGTGCCAGCACCGCAGCCGGGGGGGGCAAAAACATTCAGTACTTC.

J is TRBJ1-5 and V is TRBV7-8; D is unclear. The germline V and J ends were trimmed by 3 bases and 0 bases, with 9 bases remaining between them. The germline V gene encodes CDR1 SGHVS and CDR2 FQNEAQ. The CDR3 is made up of 15 amino acids. The CDR3 DNA reads as TGTGCCAGCAGCTTGGCCATAAATAGCAATCAGCCCCAGCATTTT. It codes for CASSLAINSNQPQHF.

This chain connects TRBV28 to TRBJ2-7; D could derive from TRBD1 or TRBD2 (5 bases each). V lost 5 bases to trimming and J lost 3 bases, with 17 bases between them. This CDR3 contains 15 residues. CDR1 and CDR2 (germline): MDHEN, SYDVKM. The CDR3 protein is CASSGATRDLYEQYF. The CDR3 DNA reads as TGTGCCAGCAGTGGCGCTACCCGGGACCTCTACGAGCAGTACTTC. The full variable domain, completed using reference TRBV28 and TRBJ2-7, is DVKVTQSSRYLVKRTGEKVFLECVQDMDHENMFWYRQDPGLGLRLIYFSYDVKMKEKGDIPEGYSVSREKKERFSLILESASTNQTSMYLCASSGATRDLYEQYFGPGTRLTVT.

The chain employs TRBV19 and TRBJ2-1; D possibly corresponds to TRBD2 (5 bases). This CDR3 is 11 amino acids long. V lost 9 bases to trimming and J lost 11 bases, with 14 bases between them. Germline V CDR1 and CDR2: LNHDA, SQIVND (reference sequence). DNA for the CDR3: TGTGCCAGCGGGCCACGGACTCAGCAGTTCTTC. Encoded protein: CASGPRTQQFF.

This clonotype was seen a handful of times. The chain couples TRBV12-3 or TRBV12-4 to TRBJ1-2; possibly TRBD1 for D (6 bases). V dropped 6 bases and J dropped 4 bases, with 15 bases sitting between them. This CDR3 is 14 amino acids long. The CDR3, as DNA: TGTGCCAGCAGACCCCAACAGGGACCCTATGGCTACACCTTC. It yields the protein CASRPQQGPYGYTF.

This clonotype was picked up many times. The J gene is TRBJ2-5, the V gene TRBV7-2, with TRBD1 as a possible D gene (5 bases). This CDR3 has 14 residues. V was pared by 1 base and J by 4 bases, with 10 bases between. Germline CDR1 is SGHTA and CDR2 is FQGNSA. The CDR3 loop reads CASSLVAGPETQYF. The CDR3 DNA sequence: TGTGCCAGCAGCTTAGTGGCAGGGCCAGAGACCCAGTACTTC.

The chain has TRBV18 and TRBJ1-3, with a tentative D call TRBD1 (5 bases). This CDR3 has 16 residues. The V gene lost 5 bases and the J gene lost 2 bases, with 16 bases spanning the gap. In germline, CDR1 is KGHSH, CDR2 LQKENI. Here the CDR3 DNA reads TGTGCCAGCTCATCGACGACACGGGGGACTGGAAACACCATATATTTT. Its protein product is CASSSTTRGTGNTIYF.

V is TRBV7-8 and J is TRBJ2-1, with 9 bases fitting TRBD2. This CDR3 is 13 amino acids long. With 5 bases clipped from V and 10 bases from J, the junction kept 6 bases outside the gene matches. Germline V lookup: CDR1 SGHVS, CDR2 FQNEAQ. CDR3 loop: CASSQGLAAEQFF. The CDR3 region has the DNA TGTGCCAGCAGCCAGGGACTAGCAGCCGAGCAGTTCTTC.

The chain is built from TRBV4-1 and TRBJ2-3; 16 bases agree with TRBD2. Trimming took 4 bases from V and 5 from J; bases not matched to a gene: 15. The CDR3 runs 20 residues. Germline V gene sequence: CDR1 MGHRA, CDR2 YSYEKL. CDR3 residues: CASSPQIGTSGRASGDTQYF. The CDR3 nucleotides are TGCGCCAGCAGCCCCCAAATCGGGACTAGCGGGAGGGCCTCGGGAGATACGCAGTATTTT.

The chain carries TRBV7-2 and TRBJ1-3, with 8 positions matching TRBD1. Per the germline V gene, CDR1 is SGHTA and CDR2 is FQGNSA. The CDR3 loop spans 13 amino acids. V was pared by 6 bases and J by 2 bases, with 0 bases of the junction left unmatched. The CDR3 region is CASRDRAGNTIYF. The DNA of the CDR3 is TGTGCCAGCAGGGACAGGGCTGGAAACACCATATATTTT.